A single sample gave rise to the 17 T cell receptor beta chains below, sequenced in a study of blood T cells in healthy people across ages. Combining a sample-barcoded 5' primer with a J-beta primer mix, a second PCR ran for about 7 to 11 cycles. TCRdb called the 5' RACE reads again in MiXCR, with one record for every CDR3 protein. This sample has roughly 680,000 distinct CDR3 sequences, with 20% to 25% found just once. The specimen was blood. All receptors derive from a man in his 70s in good health.

J is TRBJ1-1 and V is TRBV4-1; D remains unclear. The length of the CDR3 is 15 residues. The V end lost 1 base, the J end lost 0 bases, and 9 bases lay between the germline ends. Germline V gene lookup returns CDR1 MGHRA and CDR2 YSYEKL. The CDR3 loop is CASSQAEGLNTEAFF. CDR3 in DNA: TGCGCCAGCAGCCAAGCTGAGGGCCTGAACACTGAAGCTTTCTTT.

This clonotype was counted at least ten times. This rearrangement joins TRBV7-2 to TRBJ2-7, with D maybe TRBD2 (6 bases). Germline V gene data show CDR1 as SGHTA and CDR2 as FQGNSA. The CDR3 extends over 14 amino acids. V was cut by 0 bases and J by 5 bases, with 11 bases left in between. In DNA form, the CDR3 reads TGTGCCAGCAGCTTAGCTCGGGAGTTCCACGAGCAGTACTTC. Its protein product is CASSLAREFHEQYF.

A word on this clonotype: Without the conserved terminal phenylalanine or tryptophan, this CDR3 likely stems from a read error. J is TRBJ2-5 and V is TRBV20-1, with D unclear. Between the trimmed V and J ends, which lost 1 base and 5 bases, there was a span of 5 bases. The V gene's germline CDR1 is DFQATT and CDR2 SNEGSKA (reference sequence). CDR3 length equals 11 residues. The CDR3 sequence: CSARVLETQYI. The CDR3 DNA reads TGCAGTGCTAGAGTTCTGGAGACCCAGTACATC.

The V call is TRBV20-1, the J call TRBJ2-2; 9 bases line up with TRBD2. Unmatched junction bases numbered 0, after V lost 0 bases and J lost 1 base. This CDR3 has 15 residues. Germline-derived CDR1 and CDR2 are DFQATT and SNEGSKA (reference sequence). The CDR3, as DNA: TGCAGTGCTAGAGAACTAGCGGGGAACACCGGGGAGCTGTTTTTT. As protein: CSARELAGNTGELFF.

This clonotype was seen only a few times. The chain uses TRBV7-8 and TRBJ2-1, with D unclear. The CDR3 sequence is 18 residues long. Germline loops: CDR1 SGHVS, CDR2 FQNEAQ. Trimming cost V 3 bases and J 0 bases, with 18 bases left between them. CDR3 residues: CASSLFLMDGSSYNEQFF. The CDR3 bases are TGTGCCAGCAGCTTGTTTCTGATGGACGGAAGCTCCTACAATGAGCAGTTCTTC.

This clonotype has just a few counts. The chain recombines TRBV20-1 with TRBJ2-7; 12 bases are a match to TRBD2. The V gene's germline CDR1 is DFQATT and CDR2 SNEGSKA (reference sequence). V gave up 1 base and J gave up 4 bases; unmatched junction bases: 8. The CDR3 has 16 residues. The CDR3 DNA follows: TGCAGTGCTAGAGTTGGGACTAGCGGGTCGATGTACGAGCAGTACTTC. Amino acids: CSARVGTSGSMYEQYF.

The chain recombines TRBV25-1 with TRBJ2-1; D remains unclear. The germline V gene has CDR1 MGHDK and CDR2 SYGVNS. Trimming shortened V by 1 base and J by 5 bases, and 9 bases separated the two germline ends. CDR3 length equals 14 residues. The CDR3 sequence is CASSESRANNEQFF. The CDR3 coding sequence is TGTGCCAGCAGTGAATCTCGGGCCAACAATGAGCAGTTCTTC.

This clonotype was seen a handful of times. CDR3: CSVEESLGGAETDTQYF. The CDR3 bases are TGCAGCGTTGAAGAGTCCTTAGGGGGAGCTGAGACAGATACGCAGTATTTT. This chain connects TRBV29-1 to TRBJ2-3; the D gene is possibly TRBD1 (6 bases). Germline-derived CDR1 and CDR2 are SQVTM and ANQGSEA. The CDR3 covers 17 residues. V was clipped by 0 bases and J by 3 bases, with 19 bases between them.

This clonotype was seen repeatedly, ten times or more. V and J are TRBV13 and TRBJ2-5; weak D call: TRBD1 (6 bases). The J call may be mistaken, given a closer DNA end match to TRBJ2-7. This CDR3 has 13 residues. The germline V gene has CDR1 PRHDT and CDR2 FYEKMQ (reference sequence). CDR3 sequence: CASSIQGYYEQYF. CDR3 nucleotide sequence: TGTGCCAGCAGCATACAGGGTTACTACGAGCAGTACTTC.

This clonotype was found many times. The chain uses TRBV5-1 and TRBJ2-5; 8 bases agree with TRBD2. CDR3 size: 14 residues. The trim removed 1 base at V and 3 bases at J, leaving 2 bases unmatched. In germline, CDR1 is SGHRS, CDR2 YFSETQ. In nucleotides, the CDR3 is TGCGCCAGCAGCTTGTATAGCGGGAAAGAGACCCAGTACTTC. Translating gives CASSLYSGKETQYF.

Points on this clonotype: At one end, the junction sequence differs from germline, possibly due to a read error. The chain employs TRBV7-2 and TRBJ2-2, with TRBD1 matching over 7 bases. This CDR3 has 16 residues. Germline CDR1 SGHTA, CDR2 FQGNSA. The CDR3: CASSIAGTVNTGELFF. CDR3 sequence (DNA): TGTGCCAGCAGCATAGCCGGGACAGTGAACACCGGGGAGCTGTTTTTT.

This clonotype appeared a few times. This CDR3 fails to terminate in the conserved phenylalanine or tryptophan, so it likely reflects a read error. The rearrangement uses TRBV7-2 and TRBJ2-5; D gene unclear. Judging by the DNA end, TRBJ2-1 fits better; the J call may be wrong. There are 14 residues in the CDR3. Germline CDR1 reads SGHTA; CDR2 reads FQGNSA. CDR3 DNA sequence: TGTGCCAGCAGCGGGCGCGGCGGTTACAATGAGCAGTTCCTC. Protein product: CASSGRGGYNEQFL.

The gene calls are TRBV25-1 and TRBJ2-1, with D unclear. The CDR3 sequence is 14 residues long. V was clipped by 2 bases and J by 5 bases, with 10 bases between them. Germline CDR1 is MGHDK and CDR2 is SYGVNS. CDR3 coding DNA: TGTGCCAGCAGTGAAGGGCTAGTGAACAATGAGCAGTTCTTC. The encoded protein is CASSEGLVNNEQFF.

J is TRBJ2-1 and V is TRBV29-1; TRBD1 aligns across 9 bases. CDR3 length equals 14 residues. Germline loops: CDR1 SQVTM, CDR2 ANQGSEA. V lost 4 bases and J lost 5; bases outside the gene matches: 6. CDR3 protein: CSVVDRGKNNEQFF. CDR3 coding DNA: TGCAGCGTTGTCGACAGGGGGAAGAACAATGAGCAGTTCTTC.

In its sample, this clonotype was seen a few times. V usage is TRBV29-1 and J usage is TRBJ2-2, with TRBD2 as a possible D gene (5 bases). The CDR3 totals 14 residues. V was trimmed by 4 bases and J by 4 bases, leaving 13 bases between them. Looked up from germline, CDR1 is SQVTM and CDR2 is ANQGSEA. This CDR3 reads CSVGNSEGTGELFF. The CDR3 DNA is TGCAGCGTTGGGAATAGCGAAGGCACCGGGGAGCTGTTTTTT.

The rearrangement uses TRBV15 and TRBJ2-5; D may be TRBD2 (5 bases). The length of the CDR3 is 14 residues. Germline V gives CDR1 LNHNV, CDR2 YYDKDF (reference sequence). The V end lost 1 base, the J end lost 1 base, and 7 bases lay between the germline ends. CDR3 residues: CATSRVALQETQYF. The CDR3 DNA follows: TGTGCCACCAGCAGAGTAGCGCTCCAAGAGACCCAGTACTTC.

The V call is TRBV3-1, the J call TRBJ1-1; D remains unclear. V dropped 1 base and J dropped 3 bases, with 9 bases sitting between them. There are 14 residues in the CDR3. Germline V gene sequence: CDR1 LGHDT, CDR2 YNNKEL (reference sequence). CDR3 DNA: TGTGCCAGCAGCCAAGTCTCAGGCCACACTGAAGCTTTCTTT. Translating gives CASSQVSGHTEAFF.